This T cell receptor beta chain is drawn from a study of T cells in Graves' hyperthyroidism and ophthalmopathy. V was clipped by 9 bases and J by 7 bases; unmatched bases: 12. The length of the CDR3 is 15 residues. The germline gives CDR1 MDHEN, CDR2 SYDVKM. Researchers amplified the TCR beta CDR3 regions from RNA transcripts. When the TCR CDR3 underwent first-round RT-PCR, the HTBI primer set was used. MiXCR, run by TCRdb on the multiplex PCR reads, gives a single entry per CDR3 protein. Counted here are some 620,000 distinct CDR3 sequences, 15% to 20% occurring once; the ten biggest clones make up 3% to 4.5%.

Sequenced input: blood. This rearrangement joins TRBV28 to TRBJ1-2, with 12 positions matching TRBD1. The origin of this receptor is a woman aged 25 to 39 with Graves' hyperthyroidism. The CDR3 sequence is CASSHGMGQGAGYTF. CDR3 DNA: TGTGCCAGTAGTCACGGAATGGGACAGGGGGCTGGCTACACCTTC.